The 10 T cell receptor beta chains below all came from one sample that was sequenced in a study of cytomegalovirus exposure and HLA in healthy donors. It was with 60 Vbeta and 13 Jbeta primers that the PCR ran. Assay: immunoSEQ multiplex PCR; the TCRdb copy retains only in-frame clones and omits some. Of roughly 150,000 clones listed, about 80% were seen once; the top ten hold roughly 6.2%. The sequenced sample was PBMCs. The receptors were sampled from a woman aged 35 to 49 in good health and CMV-seropositive.

This chain uses TRBV18 with TRBJ2-7; 8 nucleotides line up with TRBD2. The CDR3 is made up of 14 amino acids. V was clipped by 3 bases and J by 3 bases; unmatched bases: 4. Germline V gene lookup returns CDR1 KGHSH and CDR2 LQKENI. The CDR3 loop is CASSPGLVSYEQYF. The DNA of the CDR3 is TGTGCCAGCTCACCGGGACTAGTCAGCTACGAGCAGTACTTC.

The V call is TRBV7-6, the J call TRBJ1-4; the D is unclear. Germline assignment: CDR1 SGHVS and CDR2 FNYEAQ. V was shortened by 1 base and J by 12 bases, with 9 bases between the two germline ends. There are 12 residues in the CDR3. In DNA form, the CDR3 reads TGTGCCAGCAGCTTAGGGGCAGGTGAACTGTTTTTT. This sequence encodes CASSLGAGELFF.

V usage is TRBV5-4 and J usage is TRBJ1-2; the D is unclear. V was trimmed by 0 bases and J by 0 bases, leaving 3 bases between them. Germline-derived CDR1 and CDR2 are SGHNT and YYREEE (reference sequence). The CDR3 covers 13 residues. The CDR3 nucleotides are TGTGCCAGCAGCTTGGCGGCTAACTATGGCTACACCTTC. Translating it yields CASSLAANYGYTF.

The chain carries TRBV11-2 and TRBJ1-4; 8 bases are shared with TRBD1. The trim removed 4 bases at V and 7 bases at J, leaving 8 bases unmatched. CDR1 and CDR2 from the germline V gene are SGHAT and FQNNGV. CDR3 length equals 15 residues. CDR3 sequence reads: CASSSPQGAGEKLFF. CDR3 coding DNA: TGTGCCAGCAGCTCACCTCAGGGGGCTGGTGAAAAACTGTTTTTT.

This clone has only one observation. The gene calls are TRBV21-1 and TRBJ2-7; the table's D gene call, TRBD1, was not cross checked with the DNA. TRBV21-1 is labeled a pseudogene. The CDR3 has 16 amino acids. CDR3 bases: TGTGCCAGCAGCACGGTACAGGGGTCCTATACCTACGAGCAGTACTTC. This translates into CASSTVQGSYTYEQYF.

The chain couples TRBV4-2 to TRBJ2-3; a possible D gene is TRBD2 (6 bases). Trimming removed 3 bases at V and 4 bases at J, with 14 bases between. This CDR3 is 15 amino acids long. Germline V CDR1 and CDR2: LGHNA, YNFKEQ. CDR3 residues: CASSQDVGEADTQYF. The CDR3 DNA sequence: TGTGCCAGCAGCCAGGATGTGGGGGAGGCAGATACGCAGTATTTT.

The genes are TRBV2 and TRBJ1-2; D not certain. CDR3 length: 13 amino acids. Germline CDR1 and CDR2: SNHLY and FYNNEI. V lost 6 bases and J 8 bases, leaving 16 bases between the germline ends. The DNA for the CDR3 is TGTGCCAGCAGCGCGCGCGAGGGATTGGGCTACACCTTC. Amino acids: CASSAREGLGYTF.

The chain recombines TRBV28 with TRBJ1-6; possible D gene TRBD1, 5 bases. Per the germline V gene, CDR1 is MDHEN and CDR2 is SYDVKM. V was trimmed by 5 bases and J by 10 bases, leaving 21 bases between them. The CDR3 is 16 amino acids. CDR3 loop: CASSPPGESAGSPLHF. For the CDR3, the DNA is TGTGCCAGCAGTCCCCCGGGGGAGTCGGCCGGGTCACCCCTCCACTTT. The whole variable domain, filled in from reference TRBV28 and TRBJ1-6, reads DVKVTQSSRYLVKRTGEKVFLECVQDMDHENMFWYRQDPGLGLRLIYFSYDVKMKEKGDIPEGYSVSREKKERFSLILESASTNQTSMYLCASSPPGESAGSPLHFGNGTRLTVT.

The V gene is TRBV18, the J gene TRBJ2-7, with 8 bases identical to TRBD2. This CDR3 is 14 amino acids long. The V gene end was trimmed by 3 bases and the J gene end by 3 bases; junction bases not matched to a gene: 4. The germline V gene has CDR1 KGHSH and CDR2 LQKENI. The CDR3 protein is CASSPGLVGYEQYF. The DNA of the CDR3 is TGTGCCAGCTCACCGGGACTAGTCGGCTACGAGCAGTACTTC.

The rearrangement uses TRBV7-3 and TRBJ2-7; 11 bases fit TRBD2. This CDR3 region has 15 residues. CDR1 and CDR2 from the germline V gene are SGHTA and FQGTGA. J was trimmed by 8 bases and V by 5 bases; bases with no gene match: 11. The chain's CDR3 is CASSASLAGGSQQYF. The CDR3 nucleotides read TGTGCCAGCAGCGCCTCTCTAGCGGGAGGATCCCAGCAGTACTTC.